This is a list of T cell receptor beta chains from one sample in a study of CD8+ T cells in alopecia areata. Profiling relied on immunoSEQ multiplex PCR, and the TCRdb table lists in-frame clones only, not all of them. Here the sample spans approximately 280,000 clones, about 62% being singletons. The sequenced sample was CD4+ T cells sorted from blood, obtained at week 24, from a patient treated with tofacitinib. The receptors were sampled from a human donor with alopecia areata. The CDR3 runs from the conserved cysteine through the conserved F or W. D genes are given only for firm matches. Expanded clones are given a class, and other clones once, few, many or no size at all.

D	J	size	V	DNA	CDR3
-	TRBJ2-1	-	TRBV18	TGTGCCAGCTCACCCCCGGGACTGAACTACAATGAGCAGTTCTTC	CASSPPGLNYNEQFF
TRBD1	TRBJ1-4	few	TRBV7-2	TGTGCCAGCAGCCAGAACAGGGGAAACGGGGAAAAACTGTTTTTT	CASSQNRGNGEKLFF
-	TRBJ1-2	-	TRBV6-5	TGTGCCAGCAGTAGCCTTGGGGGGGATGGCTACACCTTC	CASSSLGGDGYTF
-	TRBJ2-5	-	TRBV6-6	TGTGCCAGCAGTTCCGTAGTGACAGAGGAGACCCAGTACTTC	CASSSVVTEETQYF
TRBD1	TRBJ2-4	-	TRBV30	TGTGCCTGGAGTGTACAGGGGCTAGCCAAAAACATTCAGTACTTC	CAWSVQGLAKNIQYF
TRBD2	TRBJ2-1	once	TRBV5-6	TGTGCCAGCAGTGTGAGCGGGGGGCTTTACAATGAGCAGTTCTTC	CASSVSGGLYNEQFF
-	TRBJ1-2	-	TRBV30	TGTGCCTGTGGGGACGCAATTAACTATGGCTACACCTTC	CACGDAINYGYTF
-	TRBJ1-2	-	TRBV6-5	TGTGCCAGCAGCCCAGGAGCTAACTATGGCTACACCTTC	CASSPGANYGYTF
-	TRBJ2-7	-	TRBV29-1	TGCAGCGTTGGCTTGGGGGGGACAGCAAACTCCTACGAGCAGTACTTC	CSVGLGGTANSYEQYF
-	TRBJ2-3	once	TRBV11-2	TGTGCCAGCAGCTCCAATCCGGGACTGGGCACAGATACGCAGTATTTT	CASSSNPGLGTDTQYF
-	TRBJ1-1	few	TRBV28	TGTGCCAGCAGTATAACCCAGGGACGGAGCACTGAAGCTTTCTTT	CASSITQGRSTEAFF
-	TRBJ1-2	-	TRBV30	TGTGCCTTCCCCCGAGCCAATGGCTACACCTTC	CAFPRANGYTF
-	TRBJ2-1	few	TRBV7-9	TGTGCCAGCAGCTTTCTAAGCGTCTCCTACAATGAGCAGTTCTTC	CASSFLSVSYNEQFF
-	TRBJ2-3	-	TRBV4-3	TGCGCCAGCAGCCAGTCTCTGACAGATACGCAGTATTTT	CASSQSLTDTQYF
TRBD1	TRBJ2-4	-	TRBV28	TGTGCCAGCAGTTTAGGCGGGACAGGACTTCAGTACTTC	CASSLGGTGLQYF
-	TRBJ1-3	-	TRBV30	TGTGCCTGGGTCTACGGAAACACCATATATTTT	CAWVYGNTIYF
TRBD1	TRBJ2-5	-	TRBV29-1	TGCAGCGTCGTTCTGGCGCCAGGGGGTCAGACCCAGTACTTC	CSVVLAPGGQTQYF
-	TRBJ2-3	-	TRBV30	TGTGCCTGGAGCCCGGGGGCAGATACGCAGTATTTT	CAWSPGADTQYF
-	TRBJ2-5	-	TRBV2	TGTGCCAGCAATGAAGATGGGCGCCGAGAGACCCAGTACTTC	CASNEDGRRETQYF
-	TRBJ1-2	-	TRBV5-1	TGCGCCAGCAGATTGGGCAGGGATGCTGGCTACACCTTC	CASRLGRDAGYTF
-	TRBJ1-1	-	TRBV5-4	TGTGCCAGCAGCTTGACCCGGGACAAGGGGACTGAAGCTTTCTTT	CASSLTRDKGTEAFF
TRBD1	TRBJ1-2	-	TRBV7-2	TGTGCCAGCAGCCCAGACAGGGATTCCCCCTATGGCTACACCTTC	CASSPDRDSPYGYTF
TRBD1	TRBJ2-1	-	TRBV5-1	TGCGCCAGCAGCCCTGGACAGGCCTCCTACAATGAGCAGTTCTTC	CASSPGQASYNEQFF
TRBD2	TRBJ2-7	-	TRBV30	TGTGCCTGGGCCGGGGGGACGGGCTCCTACGAGCAGTACTTC	CAWAGGTGSYEQYF
-	TRBJ2-1	few	TRBV5-1	TGCGCCAGCAGCTTGGCCGGTTCCCGCGGCTCGAGGGATGAGCAGTTCTTC	CASSLAGSRGSRDEQFF
-	TRBJ1-1	few	TRBV4-3	TGCGCCAGCAGCCAAGGCCCCGGACGGGAAGCTTTCTTT	CASSQGPGREAFF
-	TRBJ2-3	-	TRBV9	TGTGCCAGCAGCGTACGTACGAGGGAAGGTACGCAGTATTTT	CASSVRTREGTQYF
TRBD1	TRBJ2-7	-	TRBV5-1	TGCGCCAGCAGCTTGGACAGGGGGTACGAGCAGTACTTC	CASSLDRGYEQYF
-	TRBJ2-5	-	TRBV5-1	TGCGCCAGCAGCTCTACCCAAGAGACCCAGTACTTC	CASSSTQETQYF
TRBD1	TRBJ2-5	-	TRBV28	TGTGCCAGCAGTTCGACTCGACAGGGCGAAACCCAGTACTTC	CASSSTRQGETQYF
-	TRBJ2-3	-	TRBV28	TGTGCCAGCAGTCTCACACCGGGAGGCACAGATACGCAGTATTTT	CASSLTPGGTDTQYF
-	TRBJ2-2	-	TRBV29-1	TGCAGCGTTGGCGTTTCGAACACCGGGGAGCTGTTTTTT	CSVGVSNTGELFF
-	TRBJ2-7	-	TRBV30	TGTGCCTGGAGTGAGGGTGGGCTCTCCTACGAGCAGTACTTC	CAWSEGGLSYEQYF
TRBD2	TRBJ2-7	-	TRBV6-6	TGTGCCAGCACCTTCGGGGGGAAATCCTACGAGCAGTACTTC	CASTFGGKSYEQYF
-	TRBJ2-2	few	TRBV30	TGTGCCTGGAGTCCGGGACTGACGAACACCGGGGAGCTGTTTTTT	CAWSPGLTNTGELFF
TRBD1	TRBJ2-5	-	TRBV5-4	TGTGCCAGCAGCCTAGGTGGGACAGGGGGGGAGACCCAGTACTTC	CASSLGGTGGETQYF
-	TRBJ2-3	-	TRBV5-1	TGCGCCAGCAGCTTGGAGGGGATGATCACAGATACGCAGTATTTT	CASSLEGMITDTQYF
-	TRBJ2-5	-	TRBV4-1	TGCGCCAGCAGCCAGGTGACAGGATTAGGGGAGACCCAGTACTTC	CASSQVTGLGETQYF
-	TRBJ2-1	-	TRBV15	TGTGCCACCAGCAGAGCCGGGCACCCCATAGAGAGTGAGCAGTTCTTC	CATSRAGHPIESEQFF
TRBD2	TRBJ2-5	-	TRBV5-4	TGTGCCAGCAGCTTGGCTAGCGGGGGGGCATCGGAGACCCAGTACTTC	CASSLASGGASETQYF
-	TRBJ2-2	-	TRBV29-1	TGCAGCGTTAAGGGGTCAGAGTTCGCGAACACCGGGGAGCTGTTTTTT	CSVKGSEFANTGELFF
-	TRBJ2-2	-	TRBV4-1	TGCGCCAGCAGCCAACTGGACCTTTTCTCTAACACCGGGGAGCTGTTTTTT	CASSQLDLFSNTGELFF